One and the same sample provided the 18 T cell receptor beta chains below, sequenced in a study of T cells in Graves' hyperthyroidism and ophthalmopathy (dated by TCRdb to about 2019). The method behind the library was multiplex PCR. Sequencing took place on an Illumina HiSeq 2000. The TCR beta CDR3 regions were amplified from RNA transcripts. A first-round RT-PCR of the TCR CDR3 used the HTBI primer set with the Qiagen OneStep RT-PCR kit. TCRdb reran the public reads through fastp at Q25 and MiXCR, keeping productive beta chains. Every distinct CDR3 protein forms one entry, paired with its most common genes and DNA. This sample holds 300,000 or so distinct CDR3 sequences; roughly 17% were observed only once. Around 34% of the sample is taken by the ten largest. Sequencing was carried out using blood. The receptors shown here come from a man aged 25 to 40 with Graves' hyperthyroidism.

Ten or more counts support this clonotype. This chain uses TRBV28 with TRBJ1-2, with 8 bases aligning to TRBD1. V shed 2 bases and J 7 bases; nucleotides not matched to a gene: 9. The CDR3 contains 15 residues. Germline loops: CDR1 MDHEN, CDR2 SYDVKM. CDR3 DNA: TGTGCCAGCAGTTTACGCAGGACAGGGTTTATTGGCTACACCTTC. It yields the protein CASSLRRTGFIGYTF.

This clonotype has more than one count but fewer than ten. The chain couples TRBV19 to TRBJ2-5, with D uncertain. Trimming stripped 4 bases from V and 4 bases from J, with 16 bases between. Per the germline V gene, CDR1 is LNHDA and CDR2 is SQIVND (reference sequence). The CDR3 sequence is 15 residues long. The CDR3 reads CASSTLDRLRETQYF. CDR3 nucleotides: TGTGCCAGTAGTACCCTCGACCGACTTCGAGAGACCCAGTACTTC.

This sequence joins TRBV20-1 and TRBJ2-7, with D maybe TRBD1 (6 bases). The CDR3 loop spans 13 amino acids. Trimming left V 6 bases short and J 5 bases short, with 17 bases between. Germline V gene sequence: CDR1 DFQATT, CDR2 SNEGSKA (reference sequence). The CDR3 region is CSAEGFGGNEQYF. CDR3 DNA sequence: TGCAGTGCCGAGGGATTTGGGGGCAACGAGCAGTACTTC.

The V gene is TRBV11-2, the J gene TRBJ2-1; D might be TRBD1 or TRBD2, each matching 5 bases. The germline CDR1 and CDR2 sequences are SGHAT and FQNNGV. CDR3 length: 12 residues. V was clipped by 5 bases and J by 9 bases, with 11 bases between them. The CDR3 region has the DNA TGTGCCAGCAGCCACACCGGGACTGAGCAGTTCTTC. Protein sequence: CASSHTGTEQFF.

This clonotype was detected a few times. V gene TRBV13 combines with J gene TRBJ2-7, with D maybe TRBD2 (6 bases). The CDR3 runs 14 residues. Germline CDR1 reads PRHDT; CDR2 reads FYEKMQ (reference sequence). V was trimmed by 2 bases and J by 2 bases, leaving 10 bases between them. CDR3 in DNA: TGTGCCAGCAGCTTAAGGGGACTTACCTACGAGCAGTACTTC. Its translation is CASSLRGLTYEQYF.

This clonotype came up many times. J is TRBJ2-3 and V is TRBV30, with D uncertain. V shed 3 bases and J shed 2 bases, with 18 bases lying between them. The length of the CDR3 is 16 residues. Per the germline V gene, CDR1 is GTSNPN and CDR2 is SVGIG (reference sequence). CDR3 sequence: CAWSLFEADYTDTQYF. The CDR3 coding sequence is TGTGCCTGGAGCCTTTTTGAGGCGGATTACACAGATACGCAGTATTTT. The entire variable domain, with the rest obtained from reference TRBV30 and TRBJ2-3, is as follows: SQTIHQWPATLVQPVGSPLSLECTVEGTSNPNLYWYRQAAGRGLQLLFYSVGIGQISSEVPQNLSASRPQDRQFILSSKKLLLSDSGFYLCAWSLFEADYTDTQYFGPGTRLTVL.

In this sample, this clonotype turned up many times. The chain combines TRBV12-3 or TRBV12-4 with TRBJ1-1; D is uncertain. This CDR3 has 13 amino acids. Between the trimmed V and J ends, which lost 11 bases and 1 base, there was a span of 14 bases. DNA of the CDR3: TGTGCCTCGCAGTACCTTGGGAACACTGAAGCTTTCTTT. It is translated as CASQYLGNTEAFF.

This clonotype has a single count. A clone one base away is much larger, so this may be a read error. V gene TRBV11-3 combines with J gene TRBJ2-2; tentative D call: TRBD1 (6 bases). The CDR3 has 14 residues. CDR1 and CDR2 from the germline V gene are SGHNT and YENEEA. V lost 6 bases, J lost 5 bases, and 13 bases lay in between. The CDR3, as DNA: TGTGCCAGCAGGTACAACAGGGTAACCGGGGAGCTGTTTTTT. Its protein is CASRYNRVTGELFF.

The V call is TRBV15, the J call TRBJ1-5; perhaps TRBD1 as D (5 bases). V was clipped by 5 bases and J by 6 bases, with 14 bases between them. The CDR3 has 14 amino acids. CDR1 is LNHNV, CDR2 YYDKDF, per germline (reference sequence). CDR3: CATSSGEEGQPQHF. As DNA, the CDR3 is TGTGCCACCAGCTCGGGGGAGGAAGGTCAGCCCCAGCATTTT.

Written as DNA, the CDR3 is TGTGCCAGTAGTATCCTTACTGATCAGCCCCAGCATTTT. Protein sequence: CASSILTDQPQHF. V gene TRBV19 combines with J gene TRBJ1-5, with unresolved D. V shed 3 bases and J shed 5 bases, with 8 bases lying between them. From germline, CDR1 is LNHDA and CDR2 SQIVND (reference sequence). This CDR3 contains 13 residues.

About this clonotype: This sequence may be a read error, since a much larger clone differs from it by one base. The V call is TRBV7-9, the J call TRBJ2-7; 9 bases map to TRBD2. The J segment lost 3 bases and the V segment lost 8 bases, leaving 5 bases of the junction unmatched. The CDR3 consists of 13 residues. Germline V gene sequence: CDR1 SEHNR, CDR2 FQNEAQ (reference sequence). The chain's CDR3 is CASGTSSIYEQYF. DNA of the CDR3: TGTGCCAGCGGGACTAGCAGCATCTACGAGCAGTACTTC.

This clonotype appeared many times. The gene calls are TRBV5-6 and TRBJ2-3; D is undetermined. Germline V lookup: CDR1 SGHDT, CDR2 YYEEEE. V gave up 1 base and J gave up 6 bases, with 15 bases separating them. The CDR3 is 15 amino acids. The DNA for the CDR3 is TGTGCCAGCAGCTTGTTACCTCCCATGAGTGATACGCAGTATTTT. This gives the protein CASSLLPPMSDTQYF. The whole variable domain, remainder taken from reference TRBV5-6 and TRBJ2-3, is DAGVTQSPTHLIKTRGQQVTLRCSPKSGHDTVSWYQQALGQGPQFIFQYYEEEERQRGNFPDRFSGHQFPNYSSELNVNALLLGDSALYLCASSLLPPMSDTQYFGPGTRLTVL.

This clonotype was found many times. This rearrangement joins TRBV2 to TRBJ2-2; D is unresolved. The CDR3 has 12 amino acids. Germline V lookup: CDR1 SNHLY, CDR2 FYNNEI. V lost 7 bases, J lost 3 bases, and 6 bases lay in between. The DNA of the CDR3 is TGTGCCAGCAACACCTACACCGGGGAGCTGTTTTTT. Its translation: CASNTYTGELFF.

This clonotype was seen more than once but under ten times. Here the CDR3 reads CASSLVFDSNQPQHF. CDR3 DNA: TGTGCCAGCAGCTTAGTATTCGATAGCAATCAGCCCCAGCATTTT. The J gene is TRBJ1-5, the V gene TRBV7-8; D is unresolved. The CDR3 has 15 amino acids. Germline assignment: CDR1 SGHVS and CDR2 FQNEAQ. The V gene lost 1 base and the J gene lost 0 bases, with 7 bases spanning the gap.

This clonotype was detected only once. DNA of the CDR3: TGTGCCAGTAGTATTTTCGACAGATACGAGCAGTACTTC. Translation: CASSIFDRYEQYF. The genes are TRBV19 and TRBJ2-7; D may be TRBD1 (5 bases). The V gene's germline CDR1 is LNHDA and CDR2 SQIVND (reference sequence). Trimming took 3 bases from V and 4 from J, leaving 10 bases between them. The CDR3 covers 13 residues.

This clonotype has more than one count but fewer than ten. The rearrangement uses TRBV29-1 and TRBJ2-7; 10 bases agree with TRBD1. The CDR3 has 13 residues. The germline gives CDR1 SQVTM, CDR2 ANQGSEA. Unmatched junction bases numbered 7, after V lost 7 bases and J lost 4 bases. The CDR3 DNA is TGCAGCGCTGTCCGGACAGGGGGGTACGAGCAGTACTTC. Translating it yields CSAVRTGGYEQYF.

Details on this clonotype: A read error may explain this, as a much larger clone is one base away. The chain couples TRBV12-3 or TRBV12-4 to TRBJ2-1; 14 bases are shared with TRBD2. J gave up 12 bases and V 5 bases, and 9 bases lay outside the gene matches. This CDR3 region has 15 residues. This chain's CDR3 is CASSAGTSGRGMQFF. CDR3 nucleotides: TGTGCCAGCAGTGCCGGGACTAGCGGGAGAGGGATGCAGTTCTTC.

This clonotype appeared many times. The junction and the germline gene differ at one end; a read error may be behind it. The chain links TRBV28 to TRBJ2-2; TRBD2 agrees at 12 bases. CDR1 is MDHEN, CDR2 SYDVKM, per germline. CDR3 length equals 17 residues. The CDR3 coding sequence is TGTGCCAGCAGTGCCGAGGGACTAGCGGGCCGAACCGGGGAACTGTTTTTT. It encodes CASSAEGLAGRTGELFF.